This TCR beta chain was sequenced for a study of metastatic and nonmetastatic thyroid tumors. At the level of the study: Samples came from malignant and benign thyroid patients, and repertoires were compared across blood and tumor or nodule tissue. Study-level findings and limits: Benign nodules were reported to have significantly lower TCR beta diversity than malignant thyroid tumors, in blood and tumor.

Germline CDR1 reads MRHNA; CDR2 reads SNTAGT. With 2 bases clipped from V and 7 bases from J, the junction kept 11 bases outside the gene matches. This CDR3 comprises 17 residues. In the authors' methods: Clinicopathological groups differed in CDR3, with these differences serving to build a distant-metastasis classifier for papillary thyroid cancer. Via MiXCR, TCRdb re-called the PCR reads. TCRdb's processing, not the authors', yielded these V and J calls. In the table there are roughly 98,000 clones, 15% of which are singletons. Thyroid surgery was performed in patients who had received no treatment beforehand. This clone has a count of ten or more. Its specificity is not known.

This sequence joins TRBV6-4 and TRBJ1-4, with 9 nucleotides matching TRBD1. The specimen sequenced was blood. This receptor was taken from a female donor with papillary thyroid cancer or a benign thyroid nodule (not recorded which). Some clones in this sample may be carry-over from other donors' samples. The CDR3 protein is CASSDPKTGGEGEKLFF. The DNA for the CDR3 is TGTGCCAGCAGTGACCCTAAAACAGGGGGCGAGGGTGAAAAACTGTTTTTT.